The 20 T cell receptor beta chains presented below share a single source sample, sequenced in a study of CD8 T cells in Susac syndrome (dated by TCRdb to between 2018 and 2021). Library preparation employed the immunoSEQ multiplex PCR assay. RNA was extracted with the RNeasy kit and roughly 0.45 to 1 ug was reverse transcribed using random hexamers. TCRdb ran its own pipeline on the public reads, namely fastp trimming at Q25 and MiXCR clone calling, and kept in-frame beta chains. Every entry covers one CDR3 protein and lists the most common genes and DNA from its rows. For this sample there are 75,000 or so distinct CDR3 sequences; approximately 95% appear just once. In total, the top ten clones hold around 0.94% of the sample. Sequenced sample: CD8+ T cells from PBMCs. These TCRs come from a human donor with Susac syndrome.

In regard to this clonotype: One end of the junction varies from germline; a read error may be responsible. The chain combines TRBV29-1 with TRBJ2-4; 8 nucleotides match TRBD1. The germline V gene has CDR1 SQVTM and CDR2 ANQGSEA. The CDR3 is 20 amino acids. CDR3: CSVEDWVGQGADLAQNIQYF. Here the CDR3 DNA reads TGCAGCGTTGAAGATTGGGTTGGGCAGGGGGCCGACCTAGCCCAAAACATTCAGTACTTC.

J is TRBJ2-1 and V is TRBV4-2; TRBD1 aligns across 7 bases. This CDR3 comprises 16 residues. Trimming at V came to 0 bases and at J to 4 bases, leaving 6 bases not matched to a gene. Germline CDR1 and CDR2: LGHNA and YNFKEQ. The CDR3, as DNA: TGTGCCAGCAGCCAAGATGTTCAGGGGGATTACAATGAGCAGTTCTTC. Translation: CASSQDVQGDYNEQFF.

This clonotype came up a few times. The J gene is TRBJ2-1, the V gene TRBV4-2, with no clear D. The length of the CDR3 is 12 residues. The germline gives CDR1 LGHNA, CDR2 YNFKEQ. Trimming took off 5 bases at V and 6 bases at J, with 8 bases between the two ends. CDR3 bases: TGTGCCAGCAGCTTGGGTCTCAATGAGCAGTTCTTC. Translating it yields CASSLGLNEQFF.

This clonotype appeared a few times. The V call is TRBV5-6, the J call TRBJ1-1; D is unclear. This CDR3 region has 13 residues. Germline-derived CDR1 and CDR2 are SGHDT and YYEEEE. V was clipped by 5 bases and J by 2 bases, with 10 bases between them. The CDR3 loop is CASRRGVNTEAFF. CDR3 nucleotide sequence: TGTGCCAGCAGACGTGGAGTAAACACTGAAGCTTTCTTT.

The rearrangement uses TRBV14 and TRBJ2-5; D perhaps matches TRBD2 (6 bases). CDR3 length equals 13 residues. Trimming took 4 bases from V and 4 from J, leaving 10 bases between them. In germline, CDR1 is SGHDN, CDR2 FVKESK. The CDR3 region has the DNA TGTGCCAGCAGCCGTAGGAGGGGAGAGACCCAGTACTTC. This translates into CASSRRRGETQYF.

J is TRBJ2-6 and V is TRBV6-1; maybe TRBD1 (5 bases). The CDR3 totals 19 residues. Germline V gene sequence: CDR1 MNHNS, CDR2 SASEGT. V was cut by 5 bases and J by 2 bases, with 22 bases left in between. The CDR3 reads CASSPDPNWGGTGANVLTF. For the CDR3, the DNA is TGTGCCAGCAGTCCCGATCCAAATTGGGGCGGTACTGGGGCCAACGTCCTGACTTTC.

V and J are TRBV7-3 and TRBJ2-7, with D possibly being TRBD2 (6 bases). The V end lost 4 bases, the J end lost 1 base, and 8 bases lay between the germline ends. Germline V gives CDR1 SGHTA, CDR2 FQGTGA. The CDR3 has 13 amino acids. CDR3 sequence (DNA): TGTGCCAGCAGCTACGGGACTTCCTACGAGCAGTACTTC. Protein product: CASSYGTSYEQYF.

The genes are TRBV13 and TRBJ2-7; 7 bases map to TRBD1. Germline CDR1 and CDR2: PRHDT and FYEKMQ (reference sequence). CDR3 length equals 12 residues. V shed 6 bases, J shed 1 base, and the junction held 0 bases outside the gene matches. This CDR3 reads CASRDRSYEQYF. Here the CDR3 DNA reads TGTGCCAGCAGGGACAGGTCCTACGAGCAGTACTTC.

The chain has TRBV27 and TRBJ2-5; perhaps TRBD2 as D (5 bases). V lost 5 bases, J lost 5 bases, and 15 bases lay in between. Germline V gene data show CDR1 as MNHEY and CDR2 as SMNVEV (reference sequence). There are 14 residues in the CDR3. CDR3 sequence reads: CASSPTGWRETQYF. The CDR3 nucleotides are TGTGCCAGCAGTCCCACGGGTTGGAGGGAGACCCAGTACTTC.

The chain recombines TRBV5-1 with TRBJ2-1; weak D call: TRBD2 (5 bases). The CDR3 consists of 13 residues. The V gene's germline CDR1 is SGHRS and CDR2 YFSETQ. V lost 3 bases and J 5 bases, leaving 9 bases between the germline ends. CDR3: CASSSSGNNEQFF. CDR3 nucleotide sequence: TGCGCCAGCAGCTCCTCGGGGAACAATGAGCAGTTCTTC.

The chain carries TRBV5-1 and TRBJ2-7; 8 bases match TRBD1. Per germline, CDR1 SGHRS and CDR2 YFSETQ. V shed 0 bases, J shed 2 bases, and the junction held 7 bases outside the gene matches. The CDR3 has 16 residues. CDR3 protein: CASSLGPGTGPYEQYF. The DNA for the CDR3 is TGCGCCAGCAGCTTGGGCCCCGGGACAGGCCCCTACGAGCAGTACTTC.

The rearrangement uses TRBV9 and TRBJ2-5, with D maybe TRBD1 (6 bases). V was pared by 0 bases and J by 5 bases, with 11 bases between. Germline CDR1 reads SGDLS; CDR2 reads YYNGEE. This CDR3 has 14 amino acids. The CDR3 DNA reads TGTGCCAGCAGCGTAGACCAGGGGCCCGAGACCCAGTACTTC. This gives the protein CASSVDQGPETQYF.

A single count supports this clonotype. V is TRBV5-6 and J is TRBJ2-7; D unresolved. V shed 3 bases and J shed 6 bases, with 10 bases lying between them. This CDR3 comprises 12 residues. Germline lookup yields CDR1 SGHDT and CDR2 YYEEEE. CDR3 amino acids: CASSSGVLEQYF. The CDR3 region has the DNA TGTGCCAGCAGCTCCGGTGTTCTCGAGCAGTACTTC.

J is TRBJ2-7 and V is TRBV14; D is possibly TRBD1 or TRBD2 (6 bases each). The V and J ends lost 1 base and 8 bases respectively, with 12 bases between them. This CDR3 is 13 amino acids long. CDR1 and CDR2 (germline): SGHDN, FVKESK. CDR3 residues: CASSQVQGGKQYF. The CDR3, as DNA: TGTGCCAGCAGCCAAGTACAGGGCGGGAAGCAGTACTTC.

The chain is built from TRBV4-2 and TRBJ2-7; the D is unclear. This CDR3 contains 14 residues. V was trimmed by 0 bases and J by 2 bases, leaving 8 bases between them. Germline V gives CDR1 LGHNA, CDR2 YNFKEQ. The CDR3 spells CASSQDGQTYEQYF. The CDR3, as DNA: TGTGCCAGCAGCCAAGATGGGCAGACCTACGAGCAGTACTTC.

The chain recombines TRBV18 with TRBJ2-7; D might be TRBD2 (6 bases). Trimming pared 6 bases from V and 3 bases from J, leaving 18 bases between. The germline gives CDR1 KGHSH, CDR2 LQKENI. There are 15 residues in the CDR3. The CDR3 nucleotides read TGTGCCAGCTCGGAGGGACGTCCCTTAATCTACGAGCAGTACTTC. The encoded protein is CASSEGRPLIYEQYF.

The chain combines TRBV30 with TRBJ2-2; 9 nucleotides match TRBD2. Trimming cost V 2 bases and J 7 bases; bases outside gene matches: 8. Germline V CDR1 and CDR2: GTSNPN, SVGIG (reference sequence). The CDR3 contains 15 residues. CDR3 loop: CAWSLGGRAVGELFF. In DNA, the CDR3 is TGTGCCTGGAGTTTGGGCGGGAGGGCCGTCGGGGAGCTGTTTTTT. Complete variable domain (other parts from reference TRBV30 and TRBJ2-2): SQTIHQWPATLVQPVGSPLSLECTVEGTSNPNLYWYRQAAGRGLQLLFYSVGIGQISSEVPQNLSASRPQDRQFILSSKKLLLSDSGFYLCAWSLGGRAVGELFFGEGSRLTVL.

The CDR3 sequence is CAWSGQGSSSGANVLTF. The CDR3 bases are TGTGCCTGGAGCGGACAGGGATCAAGCTCTGGGGCCAACGTCCTGACTTTC. The rearrangement joins TRBV30 to TRBJ2-6, with 8 bases matching TRBD1. This CDR3 has 17 amino acids. Trimming cost V 3 bases and J 0 bases; bases outside gene matches: 7. The germline CDR1 and CDR2 sequences are GTSNPN and SVGIG (reference sequence).

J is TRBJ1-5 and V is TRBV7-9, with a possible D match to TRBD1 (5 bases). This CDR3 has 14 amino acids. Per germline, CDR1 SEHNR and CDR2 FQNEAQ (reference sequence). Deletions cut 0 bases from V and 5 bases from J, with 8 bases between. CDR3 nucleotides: TGTGCCAGCAGCTTAGCCGGGGCCCATCAGCCCCAGCATTTT. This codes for CASSLAGAHQPQHF.

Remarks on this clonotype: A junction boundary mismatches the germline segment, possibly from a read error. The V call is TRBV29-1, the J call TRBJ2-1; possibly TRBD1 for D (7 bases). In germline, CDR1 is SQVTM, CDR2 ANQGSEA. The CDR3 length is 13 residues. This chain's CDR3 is CSTGGGGYDEQFF. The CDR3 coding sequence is TGCAGCACAGGTGGAGGGGGCTACGATGAGCAGTTCTTC.